One and the same sample provided the 25 T cell receptor beta chains below, sequenced in a study of blood T cell repertoires in COVID-19. The data were produced by immunoSEQ multiplex PCR, yet TCRdb's version contains in-frame clones alone and is incomplete. The data hold tens of thousands of clones, with about 85% observed a single time. The source material was peripheral blood. These receptors were collected from a man aged 60 to 69 with acute or convalescent COVID-19.

The V call is TRBV5-4, the J call TRBJ2-1, with D possibly being TRBD2 (7 bases). Germline values: CDR1 SGHNT, CDR2 YYREEE (reference sequence). Deletions cut 4 bases from V and 10 bases from J, with 18 bases between. CDR3 length equals 14 residues. Here the CDR3 DNA reads TGTGCCAGCAGCCTCTGGGGGGGGGCTGGGGAGCAGTTCTTC. Its protein product is CASSLWGGAGEQFF.

The chain is built from TRBV24-1 and TRBJ1-2; TRBD1 aligns across 8 bases. V lost 3 bases to trimming and J lost 5 bases; unmatched junction nucleotides: 4. The V gene's germline CDR1 is KGHDR and CDR2 SFDVKD. This CDR3 has 14 residues. This CDR3 is CATSDQDRAYGYTF. The CDR3 DNA is TGTGCCACCAGTGATCAGGACAGGGCTTATGGCTACACCTTC.

This chain joins TRBV6-1 and TRBJ2-3; D is undetermined. V was cut by 1 base and J by 3 bases, with 11 bases left in between. Germline CDR1 reads MNHNS; CDR2 reads SASEGT. This CDR3 has 15 residues. This chain's CDR3 is CASSEVLPKTDTQYF. DNA for the CDR3: TGTGCCAGCAGTGAAGTACTCCCCAAGACAGATACGCAGTATTTT.

This sequence joins TRBV6-1 and TRBJ2-2; 9 nucleotides align to TRBD1. V lost 6 bases and J lost 1; bases outside the gene matches: 3. Looked up from germline, CDR1 is MNHNS and CDR2 is SASEGT. The CDR3 sequence is 15 residues long. CDR3 nucleotide sequence: TGTGCCAGCAGACGGGACAGGGTGAACACCGGGGAGCTGTTTTTT. Residues: CASRRDRVNTGELFF.

CDR3 protein: CASSPPITGTNYGYTF. CDR3 nucleotide sequence: TGTGCCAGCTCACCACCGATTACAGGGACAAACTATGGCTACACCTTC. The chain uses TRBV18 and TRBJ1-2, with a tentative D call TRBD1 (6 bases). Per the germline V gene, CDR1 is KGHSH and CDR2 is LQKENI. Trimming removed 0 bases from V and 2 bases from J, with 13 bases in between. There are 16 residues in the CDR3.

J is TRBJ2-1 and V is TRBV6-5, with 10 bases aligning to TRBD2. Per germline, CDR1 MNHEY and CDR2 SVGAGI. The ends lost 7 bases at V and 4 bases at J; junction bases unmatched: 7. This CDR3 contains 15 residues. CDR3 sequence reads: CASTSLAGLYNEQFF. The CDR3, as DNA: TGTGCCAGCACCTCACTAGCGGGACTTTACAATGAGCAGTTCTTC.

The V and J genes are TRBV5-6 and TRBJ1-5; tentatively, D is TRBD1 (5 bases). Per the germline V gene, CDR1 is SGHDT and CDR2 is YYEEEE. V lost 2 bases and J lost 4, with 13 bases in between. The CDR3 is made up of 15 amino acids. The CDR3 reads CASSFGTAQNQPQHF. CDR3 in DNA: TGTGCCAGCAGCTTCGGGACTGCCCAAAATCAGCCCCAGCATTTT.

The chain has TRBV7-3 and TRBJ2-7, with D unclear. Germline V gives CDR1 SGHTA, CDR2 FQGTGA. CDR3 size: 14 residues. CDR3 protein: CDQGQVLDSYEQYF. For the CDR3, the DNA is TGTGACCAAGGTCAGGTCTTAGATTCCTACGAGCAGTACTTC. Full variable domain (remainder filled in from reference TRBV7-3 and TRBJ2-7): GAGVSQTPSNKVTEKGKYVELRCDPISGHTALYWYRQSLGQGPEFLIYFQGTGAADDSGLPNDRFFAVRPEGSVSTLKIQRTERGDSAVYLCDQGQVLDSYEQYFGPGTRLTVT.

This chain links TRBV3-1 (or the pseudogene TRBV3-2) with TRBJ1-2; D is unresolved. Germline values: CDR1 LGHDT, CDR2 YNNKEL (reference sequence). There are 14 residues in the CDR3. The V end lost 1 base, the J end lost 1 base, and 7 bases lay between the germline ends. The CDR3 coding sequence is TGTGCCAGCAGCCAAGCCAGTTTTAACTATGGCTACACCTTC. It is translated as CASSQASFNYGYTF.

J is TRBJ2-7 and V is TRBV18, with 8 bases that match TRBD2. CDR3 length equals 14 residues. The junction had 8 bases not matched to a gene; V was cut back by 5 bases and J by 5 bases. CDR1 and CDR2 from the germline V gene are KGHSH and LQKENI. The CDR3 loop reads CASSLGGGNHEQYF. The CDR3 DNA sequence: TGTGCCAGCTCATTGGGCGGGGGGAACCACGAGCAGTACTTC. Complete variable domain (other parts from reference TRBV18 and TRBJ2-7): NAGVMQNPRHLVRRRGQEARLRCSPMKGHSHVYWYRQLPEEGLKFMVYLQKENIIDESGMPKERFSAEFPKEGPSILRIQQVVRGDSAAYFCASSLGGGNHEQYFGPGTRLTVT.

This clone was found once. The V and J genes are TRBV19 and TRBJ2-5, with 9 bases that match TRBD2. Germline CDR1 LNHDA, CDR2 SQIVND (reference sequence). With 4 bases clipped from V and 1 base from J, the junction kept 7 bases outside the gene matches. CDR3 length equals 16 residues. The CDR3 sequence is CASSTRFSGGQETQYF. The CDR3 region has the DNA TGTGCCAGTAGTACCCGGTTTAGCGGGGGCCAAGAGACCCAGTACTTC.

J is TRBJ2-5 and V is TRBV5-1; D is undetermined. There are 11 residues in the CDR3. V lost 4 bases, J lost 3 bases, and 4 bases lay in between. Germline V gene data show CDR1 as SGHRS and CDR2 as YFSETQ. The CDR3 DNA reads TGCGCCAGCAGCCGTGAAGAGACCCAGTACTTC. Protein: CASSREETQYF.

The chain has TRBV6-2 or TRBV6-3 and TRBJ2-3, with TRBD2 matching 7 bases. The CDR3 contains 15 residues. Germline V gene sequence: CDR1 MNHEY, CDR2 SVGEGT. Trimming at V came to 2 bases and at J to 1 base, leaving 3 bases not matched to a gene. CDR3 amino acids: CASSYALAGTDTQYF. CDR3 DNA sequence: TGTGCCAGCAGTTACGCGCTAGCGGGCACAGATACGCAGTATTTT.

In nucleotides, the CDR3 is TGTGCCAGCAGTTCTAGTGTAGCGGGAACTACTGGGTTCTTC. Amino acids: CASSSSVAGTTGFF. The chain has TRBV27 and TRBJ2-1; TRBD2 matches at 8 bases. The CDR3 extends over 14 amino acids. The junction had 14 bases not matched to a gene; V was cut back by 4 bases and J by 15 bases. Germline V lookup: CDR1 MNHEY, CDR2 SMNVEV (reference sequence).

J is TRBJ2-3 and V is TRBV6-5, with 11 bases fitting TRBD2. The CDR3 length is 15 residues. V was pared by 8 bases and J by 8 bases, with 12 bases of the junction left unmatched. Germline-derived CDR1 and CDR2 are MNHEY and SVGAGI. CDR3 sequence: CASQIAGGPAGTQYF. DNA of the CDR3: TGTGCCAGCCAAATAGCGGGGGGGCCCGCCGGTACGCAGTATTTT.

V gene TRBV2 combines with J gene TRBJ2-1; D is undetermined. The CDR3 is 16 residues long. Trimming stripped 6 bases from V and 5 bases from J, with 20 bases between. Germline-derived CDR1 and CDR2 are SNHLY and FYNNEI. The CDR3 loop is CASSSPTAQPNNEQFF. CDR3 DNA: TGTGCCAGCAGCTCCCCAACAGCTCAGCCTAACAATGAGCAGTTCTTC.

The rearrangement links TRBV4-2 to TRBJ1-2, with D hard to call. The CDR3 has 14 amino acids. Germline V gene data show CDR1 as LGHNA and CDR2 as YNFKEQ. The V end was cut by 0 bases, the J end by 1 base, with 6 bases between. The DNA for the CDR3 is TGTGCCAGCAGCCAAGAAGAGGGTAACTATGGCTACACCTTC. Translated, it gives CASSQEEGNYGYTF.

This chain links TRBV29-1 with TRBJ2-1, with D possibly TRBD1 on 5 matching bases. Germline V CDR1 and CDR2: SQVTM, ANQGSEA. Trimming took off 2 bases at V and 8 bases at J, with 10 bases between the two ends. CDR3 length: 12 amino acids. Written as DNA, the CDR3 is TGCAGCGTTGAAAAACAGGATCATGAGCAGTTCTTC. This codes for CSVEKQDHEQFF.

The rearrangement joins TRBV29-1 to TRBJ2-5, with no clear D. V gave up 6 bases and J gave up 4 bases, with 18 bases separating them. The CDR3 totals 14 residues. The germline V gene encodes CDR1 SQVTM and CDR2 ANQGSEA. The CDR3 coding sequence is TGCAGCGTAGGAGAGACCGCCATCGGAGAGACCCAGTACTTC. Translation gives CSVGETAIGETQYF.

The chain recombines TRBV7-2 with TRBJ2-3, with 8 nucleotides matching TRBD1. CDR3 size: 14 residues. The V and J ends lost 4 bases and 4 bases, in that order; junction bases with no gene match: 4. The germline gives CDR1 SGHTA, CDR2 FQGNSA. As DNA, the CDR3 is TGTGCCAGCAGCTATGACAGGGGCCCAGATACGCAGTATTTT. Amino acid sequence: CASSYDRGPDTQYF.

This chain uses TRBV10-3 with TRBJ1-1, with a possible D match to TRBD1 (5 bases). CDR3 size: 14 residues. The V end lost 5 bases, the J end lost 3 bases, and 13 bases lay between the germline ends. The germline V gene encodes CDR1 ENHRY and CDR2 SYGVKD. CDR3 sequence (DNA): TGTGCCATCAGTCCCAGGGATAAGGACACTGAAGCTTTCTTT. Translation: CAISPRDKDTEAFF.

This clone was seen once. Here the CDR3 DNA reads TGTGCCAGCAGTGAACTAGCGGGAAACGTTGGGACCCAGTACTTC. This codes for CASSELAGNVGTQYF. This chain joins TRBV2 and TRBJ2-5; 9 nucleotides agree with TRBD2. V trimming: 2 bases; J trimming: 7 bases; junction bases outside the gene matches: 8. From germline, CDR1 is SNHLY and CDR2 FYNNEI. The CDR3 runs to 15 residues. Based on the CDR3 plus reference TRBV2 and TRBJ2-5, the full variable domain is EPEVTQTPSHQVTQMGQEVILRCVPISNHLYFYWYRQILGQKVEFLVSFYNNEISEKSEIFDDQFSVERPDGSNFTLKIRSTKLEDSAMYFCASSELAGNVGTQYFGPGTRLLVL.

The chain has TRBV18 and TRBJ1-5; D is possibly TRBD1 (5 bases). This CDR3 has 15 amino acids. The germline CDR1 and CDR2 sequences are KGHSH and LQKENI. V was trimmed by 3 bases and J by 1 base, leaving 10 bases between them. The CDR3 DNA reads as TGTGCCAGCTCACCCGACAGCTTAAGCAATCAGCCCCAGCATTTT. It specifies CASSPDSLSNQPQHF.

The V and J genes are TRBV11-3 and TRBJ2-6; 11 nucleotides align to TRBD2. The CDR3 sequence is 17 residues long. With 1 base clipped from V and 3 bases from J, the junction kept 2 bases outside the gene matches. Germline V gene data show CDR1 as SGHNT and CDR2 as YENEEA. CDR3 in DNA: TGTGCCAGCAGCTTAGGGACTAGCGGGTATGGGGCCAACGTCCTGACTTTC. It yields the protein CASSLGTSGYGANVLTF. Based on the CDR3 plus reference TRBV11-3 and TRBJ2-6, the full variable domain is EAGVVQSPRYKIIEKKQPVAFWCNPISGHNTLYWYLQNLGQGPELLIRYENEEAVDDSQLPKDRFSAERLKGVDSTLKIQPAELGDSAVYLCASSLGTSGYGANVLTFGAGSRLTVL.

The chain couples TRBV19 to TRBJ1-2; the match to TRBD1 covers 8 bases. CDR1 and CDR2 from the germline V gene are LNHDA and SQIVND (reference sequence). The V segment lost 4 bases and the J segment 4 bases; nucleotides outside the gene matches: 8. This CDR3 spans 15 amino acids. The CDR3 DNA reads TGTGCCAGTAGTAGCCTCACAGGGGGAGGCTATGGCTACACCTTC. It yields the protein CASSSLTGGGYGYTF. The full variable domain, with the rest looked up from reference TRBV19 and TRBJ1-2, is DGGITQSPKYLFRKEGQNVTLSCEQNLNHDAMYWYRQDPGQGLRLIYYSQIVNDFQKGDIAEGYSVSREKKESFPLTVTSAQKNPTAFYLCASSSLTGGGYGYTFGSGTRLTVV.